The entry below gives a single T cell receptor beta chain sequence along with its context. The sample originates from a study of graft-versus-host responses after intestinal transplantation. Study-level information: Each patient got anti-thymocyte globulin induction, then tacrolimus and steroids for around three years. Study-level points and caveats: In recipient marrow, GvH clones were found, and some appeared first in ileum or blood. Early post-transplant HvG declines tracked with peak circulating GvH clone levels.

Repertoires were generated with immunoSEQ multiplex PCR, while TCRdb's copy carries only in-frame clones and drops some. The sample yields about 13,000 clones, 30% seen once. Responders (roughly 200,000, CFSE-labeled) were co-plated with roughly 200,000 irradiated, violet-dye-labeled stimulators. Following the reaction, CD3+CD4+ and CD3+CD8+ responders that were proliferating and CFSE-low underwent sorting. CDR3 length: 17 residues. The V end was cut by 5 bases, the J end by 2 bases, with 21 bases between. Germline CDR1 reads SGHRS; CDR2 reads YFSETQ. The chain couples TRBV5-1 to TRBJ2-3; D possibly matches TRBD1 or TRBD2 (5 bases each). Sample: alloreactive CD8+ T cells from a mixed lymphocyte reaction culture, taken before intestinal transplant. Subset of the sample: CFSE-low proliferating T cells sorted from roughly 6-day pre-transplant mixed lymphocyte reaction (GvH or HvG direction). The receptor was isolated from a human patient who received an intestinal transplant. Written as DNA, the CDR3 is TGCGCCAGCAGTCTTATCCCGGGGCAAAGGGTCACAGATACGCAGTATTTT. This sequence encodes CASSLIPGQRVTDTQYF. Based on the CDR3 plus reference TRBV5-1 and TRBJ2-3, the full variable domain is KAGVTQTPRYLIKTRGQQVTLSCSPISGHRSVSWYQQTPGQGLQFLFEYFSETQRNKGNFPGRFSGRQFSNSRSEMNVSTLELGDSALYLCASSLIPGQRVTDTQYFGPGTRLTVL.